There are a few counts of the clone carrying this T cell receptor (beta chain). This specimen comes from a study of tumour-infiltrating T cells in Burkitt lymphoma. As for the study in general: Overall and progression-free survival were predicted by productive clonality.

Germline V gene sequence: CDR1 MNHNS, CDR2 SASEGT. This CDR3 has 14 residues. V was trimmed by 8 bases and J by 1 base, leaving 14 bases between them. The data were produced by immunoSEQ multiplex PCR, yet TCRdb's version contains in-frame clones alone and is incomplete. Here the sample spans approximately 4,900 clones, under 13% being singletons. The V call is TRBV6-1, the J call TRBJ1-1; D gene ambiguous. The clonotype was recovered from a human donor with diffuse large B-cell lymphoma. The sample was tumor tissue. The DNA for the CDR3 is TGTGCCAGCCCGCGGGAGGGAGCGAACACTGAAGCTTTCTTT. As protein: CASPREGANTEAFF.